This TCR beta chain was documented in a study of shared clonotypes between healthy human individuals (dated by TCRdb to the early 2020s). For the study in its entirety: Three men and a couple of women, aged 18 to 49 years, made up the cohort. For each donor, CD4 naive and CD4 memory were each run on three plates, CD8 naive on two plates, and CD8 memory on one plate. The study deeply sequenced blood TCR repertoires of about 5 healthy adults to estimate repertoire size and the extent of clonotype sharing between individuals. To increase sequencing depth and limit assay-specific biases, different laboratories used diverse techniques to prepare libraries and sequence TCR repertoires. Leukapheresis yielded between about 0.8 and 8.9 billion PBMCs per donor.

Overall study outcomes, separate from this receptor: Even with the large sequencing depth, rarefaction of the sorted-subset datasets indicated that sequencing was incomplete. Because the study included a small number of donors, the genetic and exposure-history diversity represented was limited. Sampling was restricted to blood, and TCR repertoires in tissue are likely to differ from TCR repertoires in blood. Pairwise subsampling led to the expectation that sequencing depth would affect the degree of clonotype sharing among donors. Compared with non-shared clonotypes, the clonotypes found in all four sorted-subset donors had higher generation probabilities. Naive subsets generally had larger estimated clonotype richness than memory subsets. When several donors were compared, the shared fraction of clonotypes was about 5% for naive CD4, approximately 3.3% for naive CD8, 2.3% for memory CD4, and 0.35% to 0.4% for memory CD8.

Turning to this clone: The antigen this receptor binds is unknown. No base qualities exist here, and no much larger clone lies one base off it.

CD8 naive samples were obtained by positive selection for CCR7 among CD45RO-negative cells, yielding a CD45RA+CCR7+ population from which TemRA cells were excluded. The donors were healthy, HIV-negative adults with no recently reported acute infections or vaccinations. All donors were Caucasian adults living in Nashville, Tennessee, USA. After blood collection by leukapheresis, PBMCs were isolated using Ficoll-Histopaque density gradient centrifugation and then cryopreserved in the vapor phase of liquid nitrogen. Purity and quantity of every magnetically sorted T cell population were checked by analytical flow cytometry. Genomic DNA was isolated from every sorted fraction and measured by UV absorbance on a Nanodrop 2000c. According to the germline V gene, CDR1 reads MGHRA and CDR2 reads YSYEKL. From cysteine to phenylalanine, the CDR3 is 14 amino acids long. The kept DNA is CDR3 alone, 42 bases in frame from the first base. V and J are truncated by 1 base and 4 bases respectively, leaving an intervening sequence of 10 bases.

Using the deep immunoSEQ assay, TCR CDR3 regions were amplified from genomic DNA by multiplex PCR. Genomic DNA extracted from each cell subset was distributed evenly over all wells of several immunoSEQ 96-well plates, and each plate served as one replicate. For sorted subsets, each replicate PCR was loaded with around 200 ng genomic DNA, equivalent to about 30,000 T cell genomes. Purified libraries were quantified with a Qubit 3.0 fluorometer, sized on a Bioanalyzer 2100, and re-quantified with the KAPA Library Quantification kit. Every immunoSEQ 96-well plate was sequenced on a dedicated single-read 150-cycle Illumina NextSeq 550 flow cell. As for the authors' bioinformatics: Because the immunoSEQ output held only junctional sequences and lacked quality scores, the filtering could not match the filtering applied to full-length reads. Sequences were annotated with PyIR, a Python wrapper for IgBLAST v1.9, using IMGT germline references to assign V/J genes and CDR3. Reads with weak V/J assignments (E-value above 1e-6), missing CDR3, stop codons, out-of-frame junctions, or ambiguous translated residues were removed. V3J clonotypes were defined as sequences sharing the same inferred V gene, J gene, and CDR3 amino acid sequence. To compute the percentage overlap between repertoires, the number of shared unique clonotypes was divided by the size of the smaller repertoire. Repertoire richness was assessed with RTK rarefaction, the Chao1 estimator, and Recon v2.1 estimates of unobserved clonotypes. Generation probabilities were computed with OLGA for all TCRbeta clonotypes obtained by the gDNA method from a few donors. TCRdb holds this immuneACCESS table with in-frame rearrangements only. Some clones are missing; in checked studies, unresolved V genes explain under half, and the rest has no known cause. V and J calls and clone size are given by that table; D and trimming were obtained from the DNA. Within this sample are some 2 million clones, with just under 95% of them counted one time only. Approximately 1% of the sample goes to the ten largest clones.

The origin of this receptor is a young man in good health. This chain is built from TRBV4-1 and TRBJ2-5, with a tentative D gene TRBD1 over 5 matching bases. The sequenced sample consisted of naive CD8+ T cells sorted from blood. Reading the label with the study, this specimen's cell subset or site is: CD45RA+CCR7+. Here is the DNA: TGCGCCAGCAGCCAAGCGATACAGGTAGAGACCCAGTACTTC. Protein translation: CASSQAIQVETQYF.